This T cell receptor (beta chain) was recorded in a study of blood T cell repertoires in COVID-19. Background on the study: From the United States, Italy and Spain came samples of acute and convalescent COVID-19. The cDNA or gDNA used as material had been derived from T cells, B-cell-depleted T cells, or PBMCs.

How the authors handled the data: Amplifying reference gene primers gave estimates of nucleated cell counts. This table comes from immunoSEQ multiplex PCR, and its TCRdb copy is limited to in-frame clones, with some not included. Clone size and the V and J calls come from that table; the DNA yielded D and trimming. The sample shows some 350,000 clones, over 70% of them seen only once. Germline CDR1 SGHRS, CDR2 YFSETQ. CDR3 size: 15 residues. The germline V and J ends were trimmed by 0 bases and 3 bases, with 12 bases remaining between them. The J gene is TRBJ1-1, the V gene TRBV5-1; D call uncertain. The receptor was isolated from a man under 40 with active or convalescent COVID-19. The specimen sequenced was peripheral blood. This CDR3 reads CASSLVGGTDTEAFF. The CDR3 nucleotides are TGCGCCAGCAGCTTGGTTGGAGGAACGGACACTGAAGCTTTCTTT. The full variable domain, in which reference TRBV5-1 and TRBJ1-1 provide the parts outside the CDR3, is KAGVTQTPRYLIKTRGQQVTLSCSPISGHRSVSWYQQTPGQGLQFLFEYFSETQRNKGNFPGRFSGRQFSNSRSEMNVSTLELGDSALYLCASSLVGGTDTEAFFGQGTRLTVV.